Listed below are T cell receptor beta chains from one sample, sequenced in a study of technical replicates of blood from several donors. Some clones are missing from TCRdb's copy, which holds only in-frame ones; the method was immunoSEQ multiplex PCR. Among about 73,000 clones listed, more than 90% were seen once. The sample comprised PBMCs. The receptors here all came from a human donor in good health. Some clones in this sample may be carry-over from other donors' samples. CDR3s include the opening cysteine and the closing phenylalanine or tryptophan. D genes are given only for firm matches. Size values are once, few and many counts, or a class for expanded clones, and some rows have none.

abundance	j_gene	v_gene	d_gene	len	CDR3nt	CDR3aa
NA	TRBJ1-5	TRBV19	TRBD1	15	TGTGCCAGTATCGCGGACAGGGGTAGCAATCAGCCCCAGCATTTT	CASIADRGSNQPQHF
NA	TRBJ2-3	TRBV5-1	NA	14	TGCGCCAGCAGCTTGACCCCCCAGGGTGATACGCAGTATTTT	CASSLTPQGDTQYF
NA	TRBJ2-1	TRBV5-6	NA	11	TGTGCCAGCAGCCGGAGGGCCCAGCAGTTCTTC	CASSRRAQQFF
NA	TRBJ1-2	TRBV7-9	NA	13	TGTGCCAGCAGTTCAGGACAGAACTATGGCTACACCTTC	CASSSGQNYGYTF
NA	TRBJ2-6	TRBV7-8	TRBD2	17	TGTGCCAGCACCGAATTAGCGGGCCCCTCTGGGGCCAACGTCCTGACTTTC	CASTELAGPSGANVLTF
NA	TRBJ1-4	TRBV7-8	NA	16	TGTGCCAGCAGCTTAGTAATTATTCCGCGCGGGTCAAAACTGTTTTTT	CASSLVIIPRGSKLFF
NA	TRBJ1-4	TRBV9	NA	14	TGTGCCAGCAGCGCCCCGGCAACTAATGAAAAACTGTTTTTT	CASSAPATNEKLFF
NA	TRBJ1-2	TRBV30	TRBD1	12	TGTGCCTGGTCCAAGGGGGCCTATGGCTACACCTTC	CAWSKGAYGYTF
NA	TRBJ1-3	TRBV25-1	NA	14	TGTGCCAGCAGTACACCCGGAGCTGGAAACACCATATATTTT	CASSTPGAGNTIYF
NA	TRBJ1-2	TRBV5-6	NA	15	TGTGCCAGCAGCATACCGGGACGGGGGAGTTATGGCTACACCTTC	CASSIPGRGSYGYTF
NA	TRBJ2-5	TRBV18	TRBD2	16	TGTGCCAGCTCACCATCTGGGGCTAGCGGCCAAGAGACCCAGTACTTC	CASSPSGASGQETQYF
NA	TRBJ2-2	TRBV9	TRBD1	15	TGTGCCAGCAGCCTTCAGGGGGAGAACACCGGGGAGCTGTTTTTT	CASSLQGENTGELFF
NA	TRBJ1-2	TRBV30	NA	13	TGTGCCTGGTTCAGGGCTTTCCACTATGGCTACACCTTC	CAWFRAFHYGYTF
few	TRBJ2-7	TRBV9	TRBD1	14	TGTGCCAGCAGCGTATCGGGACAGGGGTACGAGCAGTACTTC	CASSVSGQGYEQYF
once	TRBJ1-6	TRBV9	NA	17	TGTGCCAGCAGCGTAAGCTGGGAGCCAGCAAATAATTCACCCCTCCACTTT	CASSVSWEPANNSPLHF
NA	TRBJ1-6	TRBV27	NA	17	TGTGCCAGCAGTTTATCTGCGGAAAGCTCCTATAATTCACCCCTCCACTTT	CASSLSAESSYNSPLHF
few	TRBJ1-1	TRBV5-4	TRBD1	15	TGTGCCAGCAGCTCCGGGACAGGGGTGAACACTGAAGCTTTCTTT	CASSSGTGVNTEAFF
NA	TRBJ2-1	TRBV12-5	TRBD2	12	TGTGCTAGTGGACCTAGCGGTAATGAGCAGTTCTTC	CASGPSGNEQFF
NA	TRBJ2-1	TRBV7-9	TRBD1	14	TGTGCCAGCAGCCCCCGACGACAGGGAGATGAGCAGTTCTTC	CASSPRRQGDEQFF
NA	TRBJ1-6	TRBV5-3	TRBD1	20	TGTGCCAGAAGCTCCCCCCCGACAGGGGGCCCTCTCGTTTATAATTCACCCCTCCACTTT	CARSSPPTGGPLVYNSPLHF
NA	TRBJ1-5	TRBV6-6	TRBD1	15	TGTGCCAGCAGGCCCCAGACAGGGGATCATCAGCCCCAGCATTTT	CASRPQTGDHQPQHF
NA	TRBJ2-5	TRBV7-2	NA	13	TGTGCCAGCAGCCGAGCGTCTCTGGAGACCCAGTACTTC	CASSRASLETQYF
NA	TRBJ2-7	TRBV5-4	NA	14	TGTGCCTCCTACTGGGCAGGTCATTCCTACGAGCAGTACTTC	CASYWAGHSYEQYF
few	TRBJ1-6	TRBV14	TRBD1	14	TGTGCCAGCAGACACGGGACAGTTAATTCACCCCTCCACTTT	CASRHGTVNSPLHF
NA	TRBJ2-7	TRBV2	NA	15	TGTGCCAGCAGTGAACCCCGACGGGATTCCTACGAGCAGTACTTC	CASSEPRRDSYEQYF
NA	TRBJ1-4	TRBV6-1	NA	19	TGTGCCAGCAGTGTGGCTTCCCTCCTCACGCTTTGGGCGATTGAAAAACTGTTTTTT	CASSVASLLTLWAIEKLFF
NA	TRBJ1-2	TRBV7-2	NA	15	TGTGCCAGCAGCTTCAGTCCAGGGTCCCTCTATGGCTACACCTTC	CASSFSPGSLYGYTF
NA	TRBJ1-3	TRBV5-1	NA	14	TGCGCCAGCAGCTTGGGAGGCTCTGGAAACACCATATATTTT	CASSLGGSGNTIYF
NA	TRBJ1-2	TRBV6-5	NA	15	TGTGCCAGCAGTTACCGGGGGGGCTCAGGGTATGGCTACACCTTC	CASSYRGGSGYGYTF
NA	TRBJ2-7	TRBV28	TRBD2	15	TGTGCCAGCAGTTTAGAGGCTAGCGGGAGTTACGAGCAGTACTTC	CASSLEASGSYEQYF
NA	TRBJ1-1	TRBV27	NA	14	TGTGCCAGCAGTTTTACAGGGATTAACACTGAAGCTTTCTTT	CASSFTGINTEAFF
NA	TRBJ2-7	TRBV4-3	NA	15	TGCGCCAGCAGCCAAGAGAAGGAGCGAATCTACGAGCAGTACTTC	CASSQEKERIYEQYF
NA	TRBJ1-2	TRBV6-1	NA	13	TGTGCCAGCAGTGGGTTAGAAAGCTATGGCTACACCTTC	CASSGLESYGYTF
NA	TRBJ2-5	TRBV5-1	TRBD2	17	TGCGCCAGCAGCTTGACTAGCGGGGGGGAACCTGGGAAGACCCAGTACTTC	CASSLTSGGEPGKTQYF
NA	TRBJ1-1	TRBV25-1	NA	13	TGTGCCAGCAGAGTGACAGAAAACACTGAAGCTTTCTTT	CASRVTENTEAFF
NA	TRBJ2-7	TRBV6-1	NA	12	TGTGCCACGGAGGGTGTACCCTACGAGCAGTACTTC	CATEGVPYEQYF
NA	TRBJ1-3	TRBV4-3	NA	15	TGCGCCAGCAGCCGTACAGGCACCTCTGGAAACACCATATATTTT	CASSRTGTSGNTIYF
NA	TRBJ2-5	TRBV7-2	TRBD2	14	TGTGCCAGCAGCCCGGGACTAGTTTATGAGACCCAGTACTTC	CASSPGLVYETQYF
NA	TRBJ2-7	TRBV29-1	TRBD1	12	TGCAGCGTTGTGGCAGGGGGACACGAGCAGTACTTC	CSVVAGGHEQYF
NA	TRBJ1-1	TRBV7-8	NA	13	TGTGCCAGCAGCTCCAGGTGGGACACTGAAGCTTTCTTT	CASSSRWDTEAFF
NA	TRBJ1-4	TRBV5-4	NA	16	TGTGCCAGCAGTTCTGAAGGACAGTCAACTAATGAAAAACTGTTTTTT	CASSSEGQSTNEKLFF
NA	TRBJ2-5	TRBV18	TRBD1	17	TGTGCCAGCTCACCTCATGGGGTAGGGACAGGGGAAGAGACCCAGTACTTC	CASSPHGVGTGEETQYF
once	TRBJ2-7	TRBV2	TRBD1	16	TGTGCCAGCAGTGCGGGACAGGGGGCCGGCTCCTACGAGCAGTACTTC	CASSAGQGAGSYEQYF
NA	TRBJ1-2	TRBV7-8	NA	13	TGTGCCAGCACCCAATCAGCGGGTAATGGCTACACCTTC	CASTQSAGNGYTF
once	TRBJ2-3	TRBV19	NA	16	TGTGCCAGTAGTATGAGGCTAGCTGAACTCACAGATACGCAGTATTTT	CASSMRLAELTDTQYF
NA	TRBJ1-5	TRBV9	NA	16	TGTGCCAGCAGCGTAGTGGACAGCCGATTTGATCAGCCCCAGCATTTT	CASSVVDSRFDQPQHF
NA	TRBJ2-3	TRBV15	NA	15	TGTGCCACCAGCAGAGATTCTGGGGGCCCAGATACGCAGTATTTT	CATSRDSGGPDTQYF
NA	TRBJ2-7	TRBV7-6	NA	15	TGTGCCAGCAGCTTAGGCCAGATCAGCTCCTACGAGCAGTACTTC	CASSLGQISSYEQYF
NA	TRBJ2-5	TRBV5-5	TRBD2	14	TGTGCCAGCAGCTTGGTCCGGGGGGAAGAGACCCAGTACTTC	CASSLVRGEETQYF
few	TRBJ2-1	TRBV5-1	NA	14	TGCGCCAGCAGCTTCTCCGGGAGCTACAATGAGCAGTTCTTC	CASSFSGSYNEQFF
NA	TRBJ2-5	TRBV18	NA	16	TGTGCCAGCTCACCACCTGGTGGCGAAACAGGCAAGACCCAGTACTTC	CASSPPGGETGKTQYF
NA	TRBJ2-2	TRBV27	NA	15	TGTGCCAGCAGTCCCCGGACAGCGAACACCGGGGAGCTGTTTTTT	CASSPRTANTGELFF
NA	TRBJ2-3	TRBV7-9	NA	16	TGTGCCAGCAGCCAACTGCGTCTATCATCGGCAGATACGCAGTATTTT	CASSQLRLSSADTQYF
NA	TRBJ2-2	TRBV11-2	NA	14	TGTGCCAGCACTCGGGAGAGGAACACCGGGGAGCTGTTTTTT	CASTRERNTGELFF
NA	TRBJ1-1	TRBV7-6	TRBD1	15	TGTGCCAGCAGCCCGGGGACAGCATTGAACACTGAAGCTTTCTTT	CASSPGTALNTEAFF
NA	TRBJ2-5	TRBV2	TRBD2	14	TGTGCCAGCACCGTACTAGCGGGAGTGGAGACCCAGTACTTC	CASTVLAGVETQYF
NA	TRBJ2-4	TRBV5-1	NA	18	TGCGCCAGCAGCCCGGCCCGGCAGGACACCCCGACCAAAAACATTCAGTACTTC	CASSPARQDTPTKNIQYF
NA	TRBJ2-7	TRBV30	NA	12	TGTGCCTGGAGTGCCAGCTCCTACGAGCAGTACTTC	CAWSASSYEQYF
NA	TRBJ1-6	TRBV10-1	NA	10	TGCGCCAGCCATCATTCACCCCTCCACTTT	CASHHSPLHF